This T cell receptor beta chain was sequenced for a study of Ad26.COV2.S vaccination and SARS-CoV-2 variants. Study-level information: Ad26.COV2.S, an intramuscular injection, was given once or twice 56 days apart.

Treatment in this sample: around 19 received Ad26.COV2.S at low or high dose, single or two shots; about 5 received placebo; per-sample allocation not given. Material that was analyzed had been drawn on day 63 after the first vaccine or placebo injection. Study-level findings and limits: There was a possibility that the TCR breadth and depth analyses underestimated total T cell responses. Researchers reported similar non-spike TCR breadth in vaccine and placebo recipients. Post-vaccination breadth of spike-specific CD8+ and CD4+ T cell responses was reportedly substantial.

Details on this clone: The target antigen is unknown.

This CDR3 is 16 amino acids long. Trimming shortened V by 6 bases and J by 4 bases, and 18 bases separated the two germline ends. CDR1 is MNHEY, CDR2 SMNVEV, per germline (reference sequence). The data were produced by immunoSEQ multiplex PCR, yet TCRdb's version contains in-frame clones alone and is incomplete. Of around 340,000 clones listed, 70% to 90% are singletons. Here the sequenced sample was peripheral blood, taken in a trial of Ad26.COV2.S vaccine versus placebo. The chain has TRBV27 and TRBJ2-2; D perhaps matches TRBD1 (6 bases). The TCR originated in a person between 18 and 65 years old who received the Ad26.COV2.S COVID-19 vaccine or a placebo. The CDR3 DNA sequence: TGTGCCAGCAGCCCCAGTAGGGGGTCGGGCACCGGGGAGCTGTTTTTT. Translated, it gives CASSPSRGSGTGELFF.